Following are 15 T cell receptor beta chains from one sample sequenced in a study of blood T cell repertoires in COVID-19. Clones were read by immunoSEQ multiplex PCR, and TCRdb kept only the in-frame ones, dropping some. This sample has around 100,000 clones, with around 93% found just once. The sample taken for sequencing was peripheral blood. All receptors come from a man between 45 and 60 years old with acute or convalescent COVID-19.

The gene calls are TRBV7-2 and TRBJ1-1; possibly TRBD1 for D (6 bases). The CDR3 is 13 amino acids. Germline assignment: CDR1 SGHTA and CDR2 FQGNSA. V was trimmed by 5 bases and J by 5 bases, leaving 12 bases between them. This CDR3 is CASSSLQGTEAFF. The CDR3 bases are TGTGCCAGCAGCAGCCTCCAGGGGACTGAAGCTTTCTTT.

The V gene is TRBV27, the J gene TRBJ1-2; 7 nucleotides match TRBD1. The CDR3 sequence is 14 residues long. J gave up 6 bases and V 5 bases, and 9 bases lay outside the gene matches. CDR1 and CDR2 from the germline V gene are MNHEY and SMNVEV (reference sequence). The CDR3 protein is CASSAYTGVDGYTF. The DNA for the CDR3 is TGTGCCAGCAGTGCGTATACAGGGGTGGATGGCTACACCTTC.

The chain carries TRBV5-1 and TRBJ1-4; 8 bases are a match to TRBD1. Looked up from germline, CDR1 is SGHRS and CDR2 is YFSETQ. The CDR3 runs to 15 residues. Trimming at V came to 4 bases and at J to 5 bases, leaving 7 bases not matched to a gene. The CDR3 bases are TGCGCCAGCAGCCCGGGGACAGGTCAGAATGAAAAACTGTTTTTT. Translation gives CASSPGTGQNEKLFF.

The gene calls are TRBV6-2 or TRBV6-3 and TRBJ1-2; 8 nucleotides match TRBD1. The V and J ends lost 4 bases and 7 bases, in that order; junction bases with no gene match: 5. CDR1 MNHEY and CDR2 SVGEGT come from the germline V gene. The CDR3 spans 13 residues. For the CDR3, the DNA is TGTGCCAGCAGTTTCCGACAGGGGTCTGGCTACACCTTC. Encoded protein: CASSFRQGSGYTF.

The V and J genes are TRBV11-1 and TRBJ1-1; TRBD1 matches at 8 bases. This CDR3 spans 15 amino acids. Germline values: CDR1 SGHAT, CDR2 FQDESV (reference sequence). V was pared by 8 bases and J by 5 bases, with 13 bases of the junction left unmatched. CDR3 sequence (DNA): TGTGCCAGCCATAGGGGGGGCAGGGGGCGAACTGAAGCTTTCTTT. The encoded protein is CASHRGGRGRTEAFF. Full variable domain (outside the CDR3, taken from reference TRBV11-1 and TRBJ1-1): EAEVAQSPRYKITEKSQAVAFWCDPISGHATLYWYRQILGQGPELLVQFQDESVVDDSQLPKDRFSAERLKGVDSTLKIQPAELGDSAMYLCASHRGGRGRTEAFFGQGTRLTVV.

The rearrangement joins TRBV7-2 to TRBJ1-2; TRBD1 matches 7 bases. Unmatched junction bases numbered 0, after V lost 1 base and J lost 7 bases. The CDR3 extends over 12 amino acids. Germline V gene sequence: CDR1 SGHTA, CDR2 FQGNSA. The DNA of the CDR3 is TGTGCCAGCAGCTTAGGACAGGGTGGCTACACCTTC. It codes for CASSLGQGGYTF.

The chain combines TRBV2 with TRBJ1-4, with 7 bases identical to TRBD1. The CDR3 loop spans 14 amino acids. Germline V gene sequence: CDR1 SNHLY, CDR2 FYNNEI. V lost 6 bases, J lost 6 bases, and 7 bases stayed unmatched. The DNA for the CDR3 is TGTGCCAGCAGGGGCCCGGGACAGTATGAAAAACTGTTTTTT. Its translation: CASRGPGQYEKLFF.

The rearrangement uses TRBV6-5 and TRBJ1-1; 8 bases map to TRBD1. The J segment lost 1 base and the V segment lost 10 bases, leaving 8 bases of the junction unmatched. CDR1 and CDR2 from the germline V gene are MNHEY and SVGAGI. The CDR3 is 14 residues long. The CDR3 nucleotides read TGTGCCATAGAACAGGGGGTGGGGAACACTGAAGCTTTCTTT. It yields the protein CAIEQGVGNTEAFF.

This clone was picked up a small number of times. The V and J genes are TRBV19 and TRBJ1-5; TRBD1 is a possible D gene (5 bases). This CDR3 is 13 amino acids long. Trimming removed 5 bases from V and 7 bases from J, with 12 bases in between. Germline lookup yields CDR1 LNHDA and CDR2 SQIVND (reference sequence). The CDR3 DNA reads TGTGCCAGTAGTTATCAGGGCCCCCAGCCCCAGCATTTT. Translation: CASSYQGPQPQHF.

CDR3: CASNPMGHNEQFF. The CDR3 bases are TGTGCCAGTAACCCTATGGGGCACAATGAGCAGTTCTTC. The chain uses TRBV19 and TRBJ2-1, with D possibly matching TRBD1 (5 bases). The CDR3 is made up of 13 amino acids. Germline V gives CDR1 LNHDA, CDR2 SQIVND (reference sequence). The germline V and J ends were trimmed by 7 bases and 5 bases, with 12 bases remaining between them.

The chain links TRBV15 to TRBJ2-5, with 8 bases aligning to TRBD1. The CDR3 extends over 15 amino acids. V shed 5 bases, J shed 4 bases, and the junction held 9 bases outside the gene matches. Germline values: CDR1 LNHNV, CDR2 YYDKDF (reference sequence). The chain's CDR3 is CATSGRTGYSETQYF. CDR3 nucleotides: TGTGCCACCAGCGGACGGACAGGGTATTCAGAGACCCAGTACTTC.

The V and J genes are TRBV6-2 or TRBV6-3 and TRBJ2-7, with 8 bases that match TRBD1. The CDR3 loop spans 13 amino acids. Trimming removed 4 bases from V and 3 bases from J; junction bases left unmatched: 2. CDR1 is MNHEY, CDR2 SVGEGT, per germline. CDR3 DNA sequence: TGTGCCAGCAGTTTAGACAGGGGCTACGAGCAGTACTTC. Translation gives CASSLDRGYEQYF.

This clone was observed a single time. The CDR3 sequence: CASRRVLSVDQPQHF. The CDR3 DNA sequence: TGTGCCAGCCGCAGGGTACTGTCGGTAGATCAGCCCCAGCATTTT. This chain uses TRBV6-5 with TRBJ1-5; possibly TRBD1 for D (5 bases). The CDR3 spans 15 residues. The germline V gene has CDR1 MNHEY and CDR2 SVGAGI. The V end was cut by 8 bases, the J end by 5 bases, with 19 bases between.

The CDR3 spells CASSLLTGGEQFF. CDR3 coding DNA: TGTGCCAGCAGCTTACTAACAGGGGGTGAGCAGTTCTTC. V and J are TRBV7-3 and TRBJ2-1, with TRBD1 matching over 8 bases. This CDR3 has 13 residues. The V gene end was trimmed by 2 bases and the J gene end by 9 bases; junction bases not matched to a gene: 3. The germline CDR1 and CDR2 sequences are SGHTA and FQGTGA. The whole variable domain, filled in from reference TRBV7-3 and TRBJ2-1, reads GAGVSQTPSNKVTEKGKYVELRCDPISGHTALYWYRQSLGQGPEFLIYFQGTGAADDSGLPNDRFFAVRPEGSVSTLKIQRTERGDSAVYLCASSLLTGGEQFFGPGTRLTVL.

The genes are TRBV18 and TRBJ1-5, with 8 positions matching TRBD1. V lost 4 bases, J lost 2 bases, and 16 bases stayed unmatched. Germline lookup yields CDR1 KGHSH and CDR2 LQKENI. The CDR3 totals 19 residues. The CDR3 loop is CASSLNPGQGGSGNQPQHF. DNA for the CDR3: TGTGCCAGCTCACTTAACCCCGGACAGGGCGGATCGGGCAATCAGCCCCAGCATTTT.